The 20 T cell receptor beta chains below all came from one sample that was sequenced in a study of blood T cell repertoires in COVID-19. The table came from immunoSEQ multiplex PCR; TCRdb's copy has only in-frame clones and leaves some out. Among fewer than 200,000 clones listed, around four fifths were seen once. The sequenced material came from peripheral blood. All receptors derive from a woman in her seventies who had recovered from COVID-19.

The rearrangement uses TRBV6-2 or TRBV6-3 and TRBJ2-1, with 11 bases that match TRBD2. This CDR3 has 16 amino acids. Per germline, CDR1 MNHEY and CDR2 SVGEGT. V shed 6 bases and J 0 bases; nucleotides not matched to a gene: 4. CDR3: CASSGLAGGSYNEQFF. Here the CDR3 DNA reads TGTGCCAGCAGCGGGCTAGCGGGAGGCTCCTACAATGAGCAGTTCTTC.

The count of this clone is one. The chain joins TRBV24-1 to TRBJ2-3; 8 bases agree with TRBD1. V was clipped by 3 bases and J by 6 bases; unmatched bases: 7. The CDR3 consists of 15 residues. CDR1 and CDR2 from the germline V gene are KGHDR and SFDVKD. CDR3: CATSDPGQAGDTQYF. The CDR3 nucleotides are TGTGCCACCAGTGATCCGGGACAGGCCGGGGATACGCAGTATTTT.

The rearrangement links TRBV27 to TRBJ2-7, with D maybe TRBD2 (6 bases). V dropped 3 bases and J dropped 4 bases, with 13 bases sitting between them. CDR3 size: 14 residues. The V gene's germline CDR1 is MNHEY and CDR2 SMNVEV (reference sequence). CDR3: CASSFRPGGYEQYF. DNA for the CDR3: TGTGCCAGCAGTTTCCGCCCCGGGGGTTACGAGCAGTACTTC.

The V and J genes are TRBV28 and TRBJ2-5, with a tentative D call TRBD1 (5 bases). The CDR3 length is 12 residues. Germline loops: CDR1 MDHEN, CDR2 SYDVKM. The V end lost 10 bases, the J end lost 1 base, and 10 bases lay between the germline ends. The CDR3 DNA is TGTGCCATTGGGGCGCTCCAAGAGACCCAGTACTTC. Its protein product is CAIGALQETQYF.

The V gene is TRBV5-1, the J gene TRBJ2-7, with 7 bases fitting TRBD1. This CDR3 is 16 amino acids long. The trim removed 7 bases at V and 5 bases at J, leaving 18 bases unmatched. Germline V gives CDR1 SGHRS, CDR2 YFSETQ. DNA for the CDR3: TGCGCCAGCCAACCCCCCCGGGCAACAGGGGCACACGAGCAGTACTTC. It translates to CASQPPRATGAHEQYF.

The chain joins TRBV2 to TRBJ1-5, with D possibly matching TRBD1 (5 bases). The CDR3 spans 15 residues. Trimming cost V 6 bases and J 0 bases, with 12 bases left between them. The germline V gene has CDR1 SNHLY and CDR2 FYNNEI. The CDR3 DNA is TGTGCCAGCAGCCCTGGGGGGTATAGCAATCAGCCCCAGCATTTT. Protein sequence: CASSPGGYSNQPQHF.

The chain combines TRBV5-8 with TRBJ1-4; TRBD1 matches 7 bases. This CDR3 is 14 amino acids long. CDR1 is SGHTS, CDR2 YDEGEE, per germline. With 4 bases clipped from V and 3 bases from J, the junction kept 3 bases outside the gene matches. The CDR3 protein is CASSPGQPNEKLFF. CDR3 bases: TGTGCCAGCAGCCCGGGACAGCCTAATGAAAAACTGTTTTTT.

This chain joins TRBV19 and TRBJ2-1; 9 bases line up with TRBD1. CDR1 and CDR2 (germline): LNHDA, SQIVND (reference sequence). The trim removed 4 bases at V and 6 bases at J, leaving 7 bases unmatched. The CDR3 spans 15 residues. The CDR3 DNA reads as TGTGCCAGTAGTACACCGGACAGGGGAGGCAATGAGCAGTTCTTC. Its protein is CASSTPDRGGNEQFF.

This chain uses TRBV6-6 with TRBJ1-6, with D uncertain. CDR3 length: 15 residues. The ends were cut back, 0 bases at V and 3 bases at J, with 6 bases in the middle. Germline values: CDR1 MNHNY, CDR2 SVGAGI (reference sequence). The CDR3 loop reads CASSYSGDYNSPLHF. CDR3 nucleotides: TGTGCCAGCAGTTACTCCGGGGACTATAATTCACCCCTCCACTTT.

The chain's CDR3 is CASGPPSGNTIYF. In DNA, the CDR3 is TGTGCCAGCGGGCCACCCTCTGGAAACACCATATATTTT. This chain uses TRBV6-5 with TRBJ1-3; D unresolved. V lost 8 bases, J lost 0 bases, and 8 bases lay in between. The CDR3 spans 13 residues. Germline V gene lookup returns CDR1 MNHEY and CDR2 SVGAGI.

The genes are TRBV3-1 (or the pseudogene TRBV3-2) and TRBJ2-1; tentatively, D is TRBD2 (6 bases). This CDR3 spans 13 amino acids. Germline loops: CDR1 LGHDT, CDR2 YNNKEL (reference sequence). V was cut by 1 base and J by 9 bases, with 10 bases left in between. The CDR3 is CASSQGAGGEQFF. The CDR3 nucleotides read TGTGCCAGCAGCCAAGGGGCCGGGGGTGAGCAGTTCTTC.

The chain uses TRBV7-2 and TRBJ1-1; 7 bases fit TRBD1. Germline values: CDR1 SGHTA, CDR2 FQGNSA. Trimming removed 4 bases from V and 7 bases from J; junction bases left unmatched: 9. This CDR3 is 14 amino acids long. The CDR3, as DNA: TGTGCCAGCAGCTCCGGACAGGCCGTCGGTGAAGCTTTCTTT. Amino acids: CASSSGQAVGEAFF.

The chain is built from TRBV29-1 and TRBJ1-2; 8 bases fit TRBD1. The CDR3 contains 13 residues. Germline V gene sequence: CDR1 SQVTM, CDR2 ANQGSEA. The V segment lost 6 bases and the J segment 4 bases; nucleotides outside the gene matches: 7. The CDR3: CSVQTGVGYGYTF. CDR3 bases: TGCAGCGTCCAGACAGGGGTGGGCTATGGCTACACCTTC.

The chain combines TRBV30 with TRBJ2-3; tentatively, D is TRBD2 (7 bases). V shed 1 base and J shed 5 bases, with 13 bases lying between them. The CDR3 totals 14 residues. Germline V gene lookup returns CDR1 GTSNPN and CDR2 SVGIG (reference sequence). The CDR3 DNA reads TGTGCCTGGAGTGCCGGGGGCGGGGGAGATACGCAGTATTTT. Translating it yields CAWSAGGGGDTQYF.

The V and J genes are TRBV10-1 and TRBJ1-2; 8 nucleotides align to TRBD1. Looked up from germline, CDR1 is WNHNN and CDR2 is SYGVQD (reference sequence). J lost 6 bases, V lost 6 bases, and 6 bases had no gene match. The CDR3 consists of 13 residues. The CDR3 DNA reads as TGCGCCAGCAGGGGCAGGGGGCTTAATGGCTACACCTTC. Protein: CASRGRGLNGYTF.

The rearrangement joins TRBV5-1 to TRBJ2-7, with D tentatively TRBD1 (5 bases). The V end lost 3 bases, the J end lost 9 bases, and 19 bases lay between the germline ends. The germline V gene has CDR1 SGHRS and CDR2 YFSETQ. The length of the CDR3 is 14 residues. This chain's CDR3 is CASSSLDGGGAQYF. As DNA, the CDR3 is TGCGCCAGCAGCTCCTTGGACGGCGGTGGGGCGCAGTACTTC.

V is TRBV2 and J is TRBJ2-5; the D gene is possibly TRBD1 (6 bases). V gave up 6 bases and J gave up 9 bases, with 11 bases separating them. Germline CDR1 reads SNHLY; CDR2 reads FYNNEI. CDR3 length: 11 residues. The chain's CDR3 is CASRSRGAQYF. CDR3 sequence (DNA): TGTGCCAGCAGGAGCAGGGGCGCCCAGTACTTC.

This chain uses TRBV9 with TRBJ1-4; D might be TRBD1 (5 bases). CDR1 and CDR2 (germline): SGDLS, YYNGEE. Trimming removed 3 bases from V and 8 bases from J, with 17 bases in between. CDR3 length equals 15 residues. For the CDR3, the DNA is TGTGCCAGCAGCGCTGGGGGAGGGCCGGGGGAAAAACTGTTTTTT. Amino acids: CASSAGGGPGEKLFF.

The genes are TRBV6-2 or TRBV6-3 and TRBJ2-3; D is possibly TRBD2 (5 bases). The CDR3 contains 17 residues. Deletions cut 0 bases from V and 2 bases from J, with 15 bases between. Per the germline V gene, CDR1 is MNHEY and CDR2 is SVGEGT. The CDR3 region has the DNA TGTGCCAGCAGTTACTCTATAGGGCTAGCCTACACAGATACGCAGTATTTT. It encodes CASSYSIGLAYTDTQYF.

The CDR3 spells CASSLVNTGENIQYF. The CDR3 region has the DNA TGTGCCAGCAGCTTGGTTAACACAGGGGAAAACATTCAGTACTTC. This rearrangement joins TRBV5-6 to TRBJ2-4, with TRBD1 identical over 7 bases. The V gene's germline CDR1 is SGHDT and CDR2 YYEEEE. CDR3 length: 15 amino acids. V gave up 0 bases and J gave up 5 bases; unmatched junction bases: 5.